This TCR beta chain was identified in a study of T cell responses to AZD1222 COVID-19 vaccine. This CDR3 is 15 amino acids long. V dropped 0 bases and J dropped 7; count of bases not matched to a gene: 8. Germline V gene data show CDR1 as SGDLS and CDR2 as YYNGEE. Profiled with immunoSEQ multiplex PCR; TCRdb holds only in-frame clones, not every one. The sample lists 96,000 or so clones, 80% to 90% occurring once. Findings and limits, study-wide: Clonal diversity was possibly underestimated; the donors were predominantly white British and more often female.

To note about this clone: The antigen remains unidentified.

The J gene is TRBJ1-1, the V gene TRBV9, with 8 bases aligning to TRBD1. The sequenced sample was peripheral blood, obtained on day 0 of AZD1222 vaccination. The source of this sequence is an adult in good health. The CDR3 reads CASSVVPTGGNEAFF. In nucleotides, the CDR3 is TGTGCCAGCAGCGTAGTACCCACAGGGGGAAATGAAGCTTTCTTT.